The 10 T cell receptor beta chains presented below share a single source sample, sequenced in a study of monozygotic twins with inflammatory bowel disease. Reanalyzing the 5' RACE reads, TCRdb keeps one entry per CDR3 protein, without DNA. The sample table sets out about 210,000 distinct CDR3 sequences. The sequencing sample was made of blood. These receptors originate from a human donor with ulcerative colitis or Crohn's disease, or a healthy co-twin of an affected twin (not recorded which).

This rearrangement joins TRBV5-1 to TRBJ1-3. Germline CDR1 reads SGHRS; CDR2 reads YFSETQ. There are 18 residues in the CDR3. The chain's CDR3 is CASSLDLGGQASGNTIYF.

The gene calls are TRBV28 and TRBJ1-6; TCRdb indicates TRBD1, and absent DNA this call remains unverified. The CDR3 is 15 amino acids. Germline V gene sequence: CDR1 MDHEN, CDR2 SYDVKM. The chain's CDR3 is CASSTRQGGNSPLHF.

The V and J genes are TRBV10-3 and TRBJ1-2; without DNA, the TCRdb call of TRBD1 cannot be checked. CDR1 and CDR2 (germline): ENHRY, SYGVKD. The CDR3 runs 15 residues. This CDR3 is CAISESGRRGHGYTF.

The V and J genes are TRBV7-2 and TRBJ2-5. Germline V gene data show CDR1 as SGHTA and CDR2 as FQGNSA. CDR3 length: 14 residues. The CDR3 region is CASSLGGAGETQYF.

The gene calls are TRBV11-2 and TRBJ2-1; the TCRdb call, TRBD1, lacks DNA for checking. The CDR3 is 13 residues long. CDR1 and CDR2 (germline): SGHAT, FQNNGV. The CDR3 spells CASSLEAGDEQFF.

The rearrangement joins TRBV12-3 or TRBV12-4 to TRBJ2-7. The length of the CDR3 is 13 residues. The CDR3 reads CASSLSGSYEQYF.

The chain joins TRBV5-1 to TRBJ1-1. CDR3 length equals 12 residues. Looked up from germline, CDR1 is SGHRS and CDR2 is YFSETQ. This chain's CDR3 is CASSLTRTEAFF.

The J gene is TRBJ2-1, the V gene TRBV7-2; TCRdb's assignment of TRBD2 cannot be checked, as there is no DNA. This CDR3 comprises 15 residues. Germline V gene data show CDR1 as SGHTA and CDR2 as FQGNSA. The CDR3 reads CASSLGPGLAAEQFF.

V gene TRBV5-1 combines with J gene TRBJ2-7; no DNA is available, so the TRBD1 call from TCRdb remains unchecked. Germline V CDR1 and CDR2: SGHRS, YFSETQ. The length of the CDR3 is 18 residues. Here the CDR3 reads CASSLAPEQGTYSYEQYF.

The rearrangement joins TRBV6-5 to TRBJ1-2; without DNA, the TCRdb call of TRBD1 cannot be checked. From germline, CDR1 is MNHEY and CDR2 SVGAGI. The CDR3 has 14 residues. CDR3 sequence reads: CASSFAGTSYGYTF.